This T cell receptor (beta chain) was retrieved from a study of blood T cell repertoires in COVID-19. About the research overall: Sources were T cells, B-cell-depleted T cells, or PBMCs; the material itself was cDNA or gDNA.

Original handling: For nucleated cells, counts were estimated from reference gene primer amplification. Profiled with immunoSEQ multiplex PCR; TCRdb holds only in-frame clones, not every one. For V, J and clone size, that table is used; D and trimming come from the DNA. The data show roughly 160,000 clones, around 87% seen once. The sequencing input was peripheral blood. The receptor was isolated from a woman aged 80 or older with COVID-19, enrolled during active disease.

DNA for the CDR3: TGTGCCAGCAGCTTTCGGGGGAGGCAAGAGACCCAGTACTTC. Residues: CASSFRGRQETQYF. This chain uses TRBV7-2 with TRBJ2-5, with TRBD2 as a possible D gene (6 bases). The CDR3 totals 14 residues. Trimming removed 3 bases from V and 2 bases from J, with 10 bases in between. Germline V gene sequence: CDR1 SGHTA, CDR2 FQGNSA.